Described below is a single T cell receptor beta chain sequence and its context. The CDR3 runs 13 residues. Trimming cost V 1 base and J 6 bases, with 10 bases left between them. Looked up from germline, CDR1 is ENHRY and CDR2 is SYGVKD. Per the authors' pipeline: Amplification of reference gene primers provided the estimated nucleated cell counts. Produced via immunoSEQ multiplex PCR; TCRdb's table is partial and in-frame only. V, J and clone size are taken as reported in that table, and D and trimming were inferred from the DNA itself. This sample has over 85,000 clones, with about four fifths found just once. The record originates from a study of blood T cell repertoires in COVID-19. In the study overall: PBMCs, B-cell-depleted T cells, or T cells provided the cDNA or gDNA that made up the material.

The material sequenced was peripheral blood. The receptor comes from an older woman with acute or convalescent COVID-19. The gene calls are TRBV10-3 and TRBJ2-7; the D is unclear. For the CDR3, the DNA is TGTGCCATCAGTGAGTTTAGTCAGCGCGAGCAGTACTTC. Translating gives CAISEFSQREQYF.